This TCR beta chain was identified during a study of T cell repertoires in cytomegalovirus infection. Each CDR3 protein is one row after TCRdb ran MiXCR on the reads. The sample holds around 200,000 distinct CDR3 sequences, 17% seen once. The CDR3 is 11 amino acids. Per the germline V gene, CDR1 is MNHEY and CDR2 is SMNVEV (reference sequence). V was pared by 4 bases and J by 4 bases, with 5 bases between. Sequencing was performed on CD8+ T cells from PBMCs. The TCR comes from a human donor in good health (CMV status not recorded). Some clones in this sample may be carry-over from other donors' samples. The rearrangement uses TRBV27 and TRBJ2-7; D uncertain. DNA for the CDR3: TGTGCCAGCAGTTACCAGTACGAGCAGTACTTC. Translating gives CASSYQYEQYF.